The rows below give T cell receptor beta chains drawn from one sample of a study of technical replicates of blood from a few donors. Generated by immunoSEQ multiplex PCR, the TCRdb table keeps only in-frame clones and is missing some. The table includes 13,000 to 15,000 clones, approximately 84% detected once. The sample taken for sequencing was PBMCs. These TCRs come from a human donor in good health. Each CDR3 is given with its conserved first and last residue. The D gene is left open where the match is weak. A row's size may be missing; if present it is once, few, many or a size class.

abundance: .
j_gene: TRBJ1-5
v_gene: TRBV2
d_gene: .
CDR3nt: TGTGCCAGCAGTGAACTGGGGGGTAATAGCAATCAGCCCCAGCATTTT
CDR3aa: CASSELGGNSNQPQHF

abundance: few
j_gene: TRBJ1-1
v_gene: TRBV7-9
d_gene: TRBD1
CDR3nt: TGTGCCAGCAGATATGACAGGGTGAACACTGAAGCTTTCTTT
CDR3aa: CASRYDRVNTEAFF

abundance: .
j_gene: TRBJ2-1
v_gene: TRBV27
d_gene: TRBD2
CDR3nt: TGTGCCAGCACCCTATCGGGACTAGCGGGAGAGGAGCAGTTCTTC
CDR3aa: CASTLSGLAGEEQFF

abundance: .
j_gene: TRBJ1-5
v_gene: TRBV2
d_gene: .
CDR3nt: TGTGCCAGCAGCGCAGTGTCCAGCAATCAGCCCCAGCATTTT
CDR3aa: CASSAVSSNQPQHF

abundance: .
j_gene: TRBJ2-7
v_gene: TRBV7-9
d_gene: TRBD2
CDR3nt: TGTGCCAGCACCCCAACTAGCGGGATCTCCTACGAGCAGTACTTC
CDR3aa: CASTPTSGISYEQYF

abundance: few
j_gene: TRBJ1-3
v_gene: TRBV6-5
d_gene: .
CDR3nt: TGTGCCAGCAGCCAAACAGGGATCTCTGGAAACACCATATATTTT
CDR3aa: CASSQTGISGNTIYF

abundance: .
j_gene: TRBJ2-2
v_gene: TRBV6-1
d_gene: TRBD1
CDR3nt: TGTGCCAGCAGTGAGCCGGGACAGGGCGGAGGCGGGGAGCTGTTTTTT
CDR3aa: CASSEPGQGGGGELFF

abundance: .
j_gene: TRBJ2-1
v_gene: TRBV2
d_gene: TRBD2
CDR3nt: TGTGCCAGCATCAAACTAGCGGGCTACAATGAGCAGTTCTTC
CDR3aa: CASIKLAGYNEQFF

abundance: .
j_gene: TRBJ2-1
v_gene: TRBV2
d_gene: .
CDR3nt: TGTGCCAGCAGGGGCCCCTGGTTGGGAGGTGAGCAGTTCTTC
CDR3aa: CASRGPWLGGEQFF

abundance: .
j_gene: TRBJ1-5
v_gene: TRBV7-9
d_gene: TRBD1
CDR3nt: TGTGCCAGCAGCGAAACAGGGGGAAGCAATCAGCCCCAGCATTTT
CDR3aa: CASSETGGSNQPQHF